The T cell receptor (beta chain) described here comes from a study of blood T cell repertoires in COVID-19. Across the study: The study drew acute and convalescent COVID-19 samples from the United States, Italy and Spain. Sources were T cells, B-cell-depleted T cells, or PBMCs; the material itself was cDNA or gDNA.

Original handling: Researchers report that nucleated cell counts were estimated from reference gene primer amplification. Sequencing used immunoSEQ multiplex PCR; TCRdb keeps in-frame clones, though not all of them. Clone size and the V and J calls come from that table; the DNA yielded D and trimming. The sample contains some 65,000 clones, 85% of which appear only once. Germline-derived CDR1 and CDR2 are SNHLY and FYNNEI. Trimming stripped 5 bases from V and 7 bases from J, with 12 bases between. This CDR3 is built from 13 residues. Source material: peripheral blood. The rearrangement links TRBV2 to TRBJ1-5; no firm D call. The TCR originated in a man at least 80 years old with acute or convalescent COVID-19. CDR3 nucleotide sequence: TGTGCCAGCAGTTCACGGGGATCCCAGCCCCAGCATTTT. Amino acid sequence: CASSSRGSQPQHF.